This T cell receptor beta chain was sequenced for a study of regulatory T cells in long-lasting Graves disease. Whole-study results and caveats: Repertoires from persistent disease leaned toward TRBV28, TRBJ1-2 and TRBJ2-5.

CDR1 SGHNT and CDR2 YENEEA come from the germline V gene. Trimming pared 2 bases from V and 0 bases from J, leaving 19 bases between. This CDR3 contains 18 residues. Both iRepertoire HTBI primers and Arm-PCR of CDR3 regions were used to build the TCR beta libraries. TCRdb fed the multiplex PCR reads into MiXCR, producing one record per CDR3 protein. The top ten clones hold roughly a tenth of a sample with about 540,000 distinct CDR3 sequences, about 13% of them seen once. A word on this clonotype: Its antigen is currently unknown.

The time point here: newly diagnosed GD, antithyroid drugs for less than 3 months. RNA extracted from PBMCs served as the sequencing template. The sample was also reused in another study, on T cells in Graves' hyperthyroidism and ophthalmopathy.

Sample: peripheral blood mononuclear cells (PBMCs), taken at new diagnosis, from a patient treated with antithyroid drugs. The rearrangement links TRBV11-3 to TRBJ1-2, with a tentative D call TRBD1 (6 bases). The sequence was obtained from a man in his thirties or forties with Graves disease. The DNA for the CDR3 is TGTGCCAGCAGCTTACACACCTCGGGACACCGAACTAACTATGGCTACACCTTC. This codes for CASSLHTSGHRTNYGYTF. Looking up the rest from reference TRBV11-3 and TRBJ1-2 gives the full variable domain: EAGVVQSPRYKIIEKKQPVAFWCNPISGHNTLYWYLQNLGQGPELLIRYENEEAVDDSQLPKDRFSAERLKGVDSTLKIQPAELGDSAVYLCASSLHTSGHRTNYGYTFGSGTRLTVV.